A single sample is the source of the 29 T cell receptor beta chains below, sequenced in a study of sequential checkpoint blockade in melanoma. Specified treatment: randomized to nivolumab then ipilimumab (arm A) or the reverse (arm B). Assay used: immunoSEQ multiplex PCR; TCRdb lists only in-frame clones, some missing. Of around 21,000 clones listed, approximately 78% are singletons. This specimen was CD8+ T cells sorted from blood (inferred from file names), taken from a patient given nivolumab and ipilimumab in sequence. The receptors derive from a human donor with melanoma.

This sequence joins TRBV28 and TRBJ2-2; TRBD1 is a possible D gene (7 bases). The CDR3 totals 15 residues. Germline V gene sequence: CDR1 MDHEN, CDR2 SYDVKM. V lost 8 bases to trimming and J lost 3 bases, with 16 bases between them. The CDR3 coding sequence is TGTGCCAGCCGTGGCGGGACAGCCGACACCGGGGAGCTGTTTTTT. It is translated as CASRGGTADTGELFF.

The rearrangement uses TRBV6-5 and TRBJ2-7, with 8 nucleotides matching TRBD2. This CDR3 comprises 15 residues. Trimming at V came to 2 bases and at J to 3 bases, leaving 6 bases not matched to a gene. Per germline, CDR1 MNHEY and CDR2 SVGAGI. The CDR3 region has the DNA TGTGCCAGCAGTTACCCTCCGGGAGGGGGCTACGAGCAGTACTTC. Its translation is CASSYPPGGGYEQYF.

The CDR3 DNA is TGTGCCAGCTCACCCGCCTACGAGCAGTACTTC. Translated: CASSPAYEQYF. The rearrangement joins TRBV18 to TRBJ2-7; D remains ambiguous. The CDR3 covers 11 residues. V was cut by 3 bases and J by 2 bases, with 2 bases left in between. Germline CDR1 and CDR2: KGHSH and LQKENI.

The rearrangement links TRBV5-5 to TRBJ2-7, with D hard to call. The CDR3 spans 14 residues. V lost 1 base and J lost 3, with 11 bases in between. Germline assignment: CDR1 SGHKS and CDR2 YYEKEE (reference sequence). The CDR3 DNA sequence: TGTGCCAGCAGCTTGTGGCAGGAATACTACGAGCAGTACTTC. It codes for CASSLWQEYYEQYF.

The CDR3 sequence: CASSYPQGKAFF. CDR3 DNA: TGTGCCAGCAGTTACCCACAGGGGAAAGCTTTCTTT. The genes are TRBV6-6 and TRBJ1-1, with TRBD1 matching 7 bases. V was clipped by 2 bases and J by 9 bases; unmatched bases: 3. Germline CDR1 and CDR2: MNHNY and SVGAGI (reference sequence). The CDR3 contains 12 residues.

The rearrangement links TRBV6-5 to TRBJ1-2; tentatively, D is TRBD1 (6 bases). CDR1 MNHEY and CDR2 SVGAGI come from the germline V gene. V was clipped by 5 bases and J by 6 bases, with 16 bases between them. The CDR3 spans 14 residues. The CDR3 here is CASSDIGGADGYTF. CDR3 in DNA: TGTGCCAGCAGTGACATCGGGGGGGCGGATGGCTACACCTTC.

The chain joins TRBV5-4 to TRBJ1-2, with D perhaps TRBD1 (6 bases). Deletions cut 0 bases from V and 7 bases from J, with 10 bases between. The CDR3 consists of 13 residues. Looked up from germline, CDR1 is SGHNT and CDR2 is YYREEE (reference sequence). The CDR3 reads CASSLGGLSGYTF. Here the CDR3 DNA reads TGTGCCAGCAGCTTGGGGGGGCTGAGTGGCTACACCTTC.

The rearrangement links TRBV6-5 to TRBJ2-3; D not certain. CDR3 length: 16 amino acids. V gave up 4 bases and J gave up 4 bases, with 18 bases separating them. Germline CDR1 MNHEY, CDR2 SVGAGI. CDR3 residues: CASSFARFEFADTQYF. CDR3 in DNA: TGTGCCAGCAGTTTCGCCCGGTTCGAGTTCGCAGATACGCAGTATTTT.

The chain is built from TRBV27 and TRBJ2-1, with D possibly matching TRBD1 (5 bases). CDR3 length equals 13 residues. CDR1 is MNHEY and CDR2 is SMNVEV in the germline V gene (reference sequence). V was shortened by 7 bases and J by 2 bases, with 9 bases between the two germline ends. CDR3 loop: CASTEGAYNEQFF. CDR3 nucleotides: TGTGCCAGCACTGAAGGGGCCTACAATGAGCAGTTCTTC.

The chain carries TRBV27 and TRBJ2-4; 12 nucleotides agree with TRBD2. With 5 bases clipped from V and 4 bases from J, the junction kept 3 bases outside the gene matches. This CDR3 is 15 amino acids long. Germline lookup yields CDR1 MNHEY and CDR2 SMNVEV (reference sequence). The CDR3 protein is CASSPGTSGKNIQYF. The CDR3 DNA is TGTGCCAGCAGTCCTGGGACTAGCGGGAAAAACATTCAGTACTTC.

In the case of this clone: This is likely a read error, given that the CDR3 carries no conserved phenylalanine or tryptophan at its end. No DNA is shown, since the ends of the CDR3 on it are uncertain; the CDR3 is the one TCRdb lists. The chain couples TRBV20-1 to TRBJ1-1; the table's TRBD1 call for D was not verified on the DNA. Germline V CDR1 and CDR2: DFQATT, SNEGSKA (reference sequence). The CDR3 length is 8 residues, termini included. CDR3 loop: CSARQGAL.

The chain combines TRBV21-1 with TRBJ1-1; the tabulated D call, TRBD1, remains unverified against the DNA. TRBV21-1 is described as a pseudogene. This CDR3 contains 16 residues. In DNA, the CDR3 is TGTGCCAGCAGCAAAGCTGCAGGGGGCCGTTTCACTGAAGCTTTCTTT. It encodes CASSKAAGGRFTEAFF.

The chain links TRBV2 to TRBJ2-1, with 7 nucleotides matching TRBD2. The CDR3 has 18 residues. The V gene end was trimmed by 11 bases and the J gene end by 1 base; junction bases not matched to a gene: 20. Germline CDR1 reads SNHLY; CDR2 reads FYNNEI. CDR3 residues: CAGTPSSGAEGSYNEQFF. DNA of the CDR3: TGTGCCGGGACCCCGTCTAGCGGCGCCGAGGGATCCTACAATGAGCAGTTCTTC.

This chain joins TRBV5-6 and TRBJ1-2, with a tentative D call TRBD1 (6 bases). The CDR3 is 14 residues long. V lost 2 bases and J 4 bases, leaving 12 bases between the germline ends. CDR1 and CDR2 (germline): SGHDT, YYEEEE. CDR3 sequence (DNA): TGTGCCAGCAGCTTCGGGGGGCGTAGCTATGGCTACACCTTC. Protein sequence: CASSFGGRSYGYTF.

The V and J genes are TRBV9 and TRBJ1-2; no definite D call. The ends were cut back, 0 bases at V and 7 bases at J, with 19 bases in the middle. The CDR3 spans 16 residues. The V gene's germline CDR1 is SGDLS and CDR2 YYNGEE. CDR3 sequence reads: CASSVGPPAIPGGYTF. CDR3 sequence (DNA): TGTGCCAGCAGCGTAGGCCCTCCGGCGATCCCGGGTGGCTACACCTTC.

The chain recombines TRBV2 with TRBJ1-2, with 7 bases aligning to TRBD1. J lost 4 bases, V lost 3 bases, and 8 bases had no gene match. From germline, CDR1 is SNHLY and CDR2 FYNNEI. CDR3 length equals 15 residues. DNA of the CDR3: TGTGCCAGCAGTGATGAGGGGGACAGCTTCTATGGCTACACCTTC. Amino acids: CASSDEGDSFYGYTF.

This clone has more than one count but fewer than ten. V is TRBV6-5 and J is TRBJ1-6; D is unresolved. Germline CDR1 and CDR2: MNHEY and SVGAGI. The CDR3 is 14 residues long. The V gene lost 8 bases and the J gene lost 5 bases, with 13 bases spanning the gap. The CDR3 here is CASGAGLNNSPLHF. The DNA for the CDR3 is TGTGCCAGCGGTGCAGGTTTAAATAATTCACCCCTCCACTTT.

The chain has TRBV6-1 and TRBJ2-6; D is perhaps TRBD1 (6 bases). V was trimmed by 4 bases and J by 0 bases, leaving 10 bases between them. Germline values: CDR1 MNHNS, CDR2 SASEGT. This CDR3 contains 16 residues. The CDR3 sequence: CASSGRTASGANVLTF. CDR3 sequence (DNA): TGTGCCAGCAGTGGCCGGACAGCCTCTGGGGCCAACGTCCTGACTTTC.

This chain connects TRBV7-9 to TRBJ1-5; a weak D match, TRBD1 (6 bases). The V and J ends lost 2 bases and 2 bases respectively, with 7 bases between them. The CDR3 is 14 amino acids. Looked up from germline, CDR1 is SEHNR and CDR2 is FQNEAQ (reference sequence). CDR3 region: CASSLPGGNQPQHF. The CDR3, as DNA: TGTGCCAGCAGCTTACCAGGGGGCAATCAGCCCCAGCATTTT.

The chain carries TRBV19 and TRBJ2-1; D gene ambiguous. The CDR3 has 14 residues. V lost 3 bases, J lost 4 bases, and 10 bases lay in between. CDR1 is LNHDA, CDR2 SQIVND, per germline (reference sequence). The CDR3 is CASSIPESYNEQFF. The CDR3 DNA follows: TGTGCCAGTAGTATCCCAGAATCATACAATGAGCAGTTCTTC.

CDR3: CASSLGWAQETQYF. CDR3 nucleotides: TGTGCCAGCAGCTTAGGATGGGCTCAGGAGACCCAGTACTTC. The chain joins TRBV7-8 to TRBJ2-5; D is unresolved. The V and J ends lost 1 base and 5 bases respectively, with 11 bases between them. CDR3 size: 14 residues. Germline assignment: CDR1 SGHVS and CDR2 FQNEAQ.

This clone was seen a handful of times. The rearrangement uses TRBV27 and TRBJ2-7; unclear D gene. V was clipped by 2 bases and J by 5 bases, with 13 bases between them. The germline V gene has CDR1 MNHEY and CDR2 SMNVEV (reference sequence). This CDR3 is 14 amino acids long. The DNA of the CDR3 is TGTGCCAGCAGTTTAATGGCTGGGCGCCACGAGCAGTACTTC. Protein sequence: CASSLMAGRHEQYF.

CDR3 in amino acids: CASTQSNQPQHF. CDR3 bases: TGTGCCAGCACGCAGTCCAATCAGCCCCAGCATTTT. The rearrangement joins TRBV2 to TRBJ1-5; the D is unclear. Per the germline V gene, CDR1 is SNHLY and CDR2 is FYNNEI. The CDR3 contains 12 residues. V lost 7 bases, J lost 3 bases, and 7 bases lay in between.

The gene calls are TRBV27 and TRBJ1-2; 8 bases fit TRBD1. Trimming at V came to 6 bases and at J to 0 bases, leaving 15 bases not matched to a gene. Germline V gene sequence: CDR1 MNHEY, CDR2 SMNVEV (reference sequence). The CDR3 spans 18 residues. CDR3 amino acids: CASRTTGTGAATNYGYTF. CDR3 DNA sequence: TGTGCCAGCAGAACCACCGGGACAGGAGCCGCTACTAACTATGGCTACACCTTC.

The chain carries TRBV28 and TRBJ1-1; perhaps TRBD1 as D (6 bases). This CDR3 has 13 amino acids. V gave up 6 bases and J gave up 4 bases, with 12 bases separating them. Germline-derived CDR1 and CDR2 are MDHEN and SYDVKM. The CDR3 DNA follows: TGTGCCAGCAGACGACAGGCACCCACTGAAGCTTTCTTT. This sequence encodes CASRRQAPTEAFF.

The rearrangement uses TRBV9 and TRBJ1-1; D uncertain. Germline V gene data show CDR1 as SGDLS and CDR2 as YYNGEE. V was shortened by 3 bases and J by 3 bases, with 15 bases between the two germline ends. The length of the CDR3 is 15 residues. CDR3 sequence: CASSDEGGVYTEAFF. The CDR3 coding sequence is TGTGCCAGCAGCGACGAGGGCGGGGTGTACACTGAAGCTTTCTTT.

This clone showed up just once. This chain connects TRBV13 to TRBJ2-1; 9 nucleotides line up with TRBD2. CDR1 is PRHDT, CDR2 FYEKMQ, per germline (reference sequence). The CDR3 consists of 15 residues. Trimming at V came to 3 bases and at J to 8 bases, leaving 8 bases not matched to a gene. The CDR3: CASSLGRGGLYEQFF. In DNA form, the CDR3 reads TGTGCCAGCAGCTTGGGGCGGGGGGGCCTATATGAGCAGTTCTTC. Combining the CDR3 with reference TRBV13 and TRBJ2-1 gives the whole variable domain AAGVIQSPRHLIKEKRETATLKCYPIPRHDTVYWYQQGPGQDPQFLISFYEKMQSDKGSIPDRFSAQQFSDYHSELNMSSLELGDSALYFCASSLGRGGLYEQFFGPGTRLTVL.

The rearrangement links TRBV4-1 to TRBJ1-1, with a weak D call TRBD1 (6 bases). V dropped 6 bases and J dropped 3 bases, with 17 bases sitting between them. Germline V gene sequence: CDR1 MGHRA, CDR2 YSYEKL. CDR3 size: 15 residues. The CDR3 sequence: CASRLVGGPDTEAFF. The DNA for the CDR3 is TGCGCCAGCAGACTTGTGGGGGGGCCGGACACTGAAGCTTTCTTT.

The chain employs TRBV2 and TRBJ2-5, with 8 bases aligning to TRBD2. Near its end, the DNA agrees better with TRBJ2-7, so the J call may be wrong. Germline CDR1 reads SNHLY; CDR2 reads FYNNEI. The CDR3 contains 14 residues. CDR3 sequence reads: CATILLAASYEQYF. CDR3 bases: TGTGCCACCATCTTACTAGCGGCCTCCTACGAGCAGTACTTC.